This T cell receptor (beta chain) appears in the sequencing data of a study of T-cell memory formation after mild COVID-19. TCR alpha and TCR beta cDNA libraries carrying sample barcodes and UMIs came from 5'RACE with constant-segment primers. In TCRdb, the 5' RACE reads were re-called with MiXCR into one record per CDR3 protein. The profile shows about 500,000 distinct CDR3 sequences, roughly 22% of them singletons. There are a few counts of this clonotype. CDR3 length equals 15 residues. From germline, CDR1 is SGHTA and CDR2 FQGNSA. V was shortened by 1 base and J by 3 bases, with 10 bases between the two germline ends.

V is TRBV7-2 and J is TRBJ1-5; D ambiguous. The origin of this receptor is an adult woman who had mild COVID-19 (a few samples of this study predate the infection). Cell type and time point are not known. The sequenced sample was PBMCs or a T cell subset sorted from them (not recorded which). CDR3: CASSLEARFNQPQHF. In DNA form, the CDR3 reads TGTGCCAGCAGCTTAGAGGCCCGATTCAATCAGCCCCAGCATTTT.